Included here is one T cell receptor (beta chain) sequence, with context. Its antigen is unknown. Profiling relied on immunoSEQ multiplex PCR, and the TCRdb table lists in-frame clones only, not all of them. The profile covers 15,000 or so clones, with around 62% appearing a single time and about 2.9% taken by the ten largest. The record originates from a study of neoadjuvant anti-PD-1 for oral cavity cancer. On the study more broadly: Nivolumab at 3 mg/kg was mostly given biweekly, three to four doses, pre-surgery.

Cohort: HPV-negative, locally advanced oral cavity squamous cell carcinoma patients. PBMCs were not maintained or expanded in culture before analysis. The CDR3 is made up of 16 amino acids. Between the trimmed V and J ends, which lost 0 bases and 9 bases, there was a span of 19 bases. The V gene's germline CDR1 is SGHNT and CDR2 YYREEE (reference sequence). Regarding the study as a whole: Each response group had just a few patients in TCR analyses.

The specimen comprised PBMCs, sampled before nivolumab (anti-PD-1) treatment. This TCR derives from a person between 40 and 85 years old with oral cavity squamous cell carcinoma. The chain is built from TRBV5-4 and TRBJ2-1; D is ambiguous. CDR3 bases: TGTGCCAGCAGCTTGGCAAGCGTACTTTCCCTTAGTGAGCAGTTCTTC. Protein product: CASSLASVLSLSEQFF.